A single T cell receptor beta chain is shown here with its context. Its antigen remains unidentified. No base quality information exists; no much larger clone differs at one position. Libraries were constructed by the immunoSEQ multiplex PCR assay. RNA was extracted from all samples and reverse transcribed into cDNA as template for TCR sequencing. First-strand cDNA was synthesized using SuperScript III with a 2:1 mix of oligo-dT and random hexamers. Amplification bias was assessed with a synthetic immune receptor repertoire, and residual bias was removed computationally. The published analysis was carried out like this. After raw reads were preprocessed to remove errors, the CDR3 was defined following IMGT conventions as running from the conserved cysteine to phenylalanine. Clonality was computed by normalizing Shannon entropy by log2 of the number of productive unique TCRs and subtracting the result from 1. CD4 or CD8 identity of scalp clones was inferred by cross-referencing scalp TCRbeta sequences with sorted blood CD4 and CD8 repertoires. Imported from immuneACCESS, the table was reduced by TCRdb to in-frame sequences with V and J called. These copies leave out some clones; in studies compared against another copy, an unresolved V gene accounts for under half, and the cause of the remainder is not known. V and J calls plus clone size are reproduced from that table; the DNA served to infer D and trimming. This sample lists about 150,000 clones; 87% were detected once. The ten largest clones take up over 12% of the sample.

The sample comes from a study of CD8+ T cells in alopecia areata (dated by TCRdb to 2016 to 2019). Describing the broader study: The treated patients, all with moderate-to-severe alopecia areata, were enrolled in an open-label pilot trial of oral tofacitinib given at 5 to 10 mg twice daily. Patients stayed on tofacitinib for 6 to 18 months and then had 6 months of follow-up off drug so that delayed response and recurrence could be assessed. In both human patients and the C3H/HeJ mouse model, the study applied high-throughput TCRbeta sequencing to look at T cell clonal expansion in alopecia areata. Human TCRbeta sequencing covered scalp tissue and sorted CD4+ and CD8+ peripheral blood T cells from patchy and totalis/universalis alopecia areata patients and healthy controls. Tofacitinib-treated patients had biopsies at baseline and at 4 and 24 weeks of treatment, with a later scalp biopsy in several patients. Scalp clonality was compared across normal scalp (n=4), patchy alopecia areata scalp (n=8), and alopecia totalis/universalis scalp (n=8). RNA came from the PAXgene miRNA kit for fixed scalp, the miRNeasy kit for PBMCs, and the RNeasy kit for mouse skin. TCRbeta CDR3 regions were amplified by immunoSEQ multiplex PCR with 35 Vbeta forward and 13 Jbeta reverse primers.

Overall study results and their limits: TCR sequences shared between patients were less clear than in mice, possibly partly because of HLA diversity in the patient population. Resident alphabeta T cells in normal human skin are also sequenced, complicating scalp TCR repertoire analysis, unlike mouse skin dominated by gammadelta T cells. Compared with normal scalp, lesional scalp, particularly in alopecia totalis/universalis, had higher clonality and more expanded CD8+ clones, which suggests antigenic drive.

Per the publication, the time point label means: baseline before oral tofacitinib. Peripheral blood and lesional scalp punch biopsies were obtained from patients with alopecia areata. After PBMCs were isolated by density centrifugation and stained for CD3, CD4 and CD8, a FACSAria was used to sort CD4+ and CD8+ T cells. The input for sequencing was CD8+ T cells sorted from blood, taken at week 0. The source is a human donor with alopecia areata.

This receptor carries the CDR3 CASRQGQGYEQYF. Here is the DNA: TGTGCCAGCAGACAGGGTCAGGGCTACGAGCAGTACTTC. The chain is encoded by TRBV7-9 joined to TRBJ2-7; the D segment could be TRBD1, given 6 matching bases. The germline V gene (reference sequence) gives CDR1 as SEHNR and CDR2 as FQNEAQ. From its cysteine to its phenylalanine, the CDR3 spans 13 amino acids. The sequence is cut down to CDR3 DNA, 39 bases in frame from base 1. V loses 6 bases of germline sequence and J loses 3 bases, and the interval between the two ends is 12 bases.